The sample holds a few counts of the clone carrying this T cell receptor (beta chain). Its target is unknown. A J-beta primer mix and a sample-barcoded 5' primer were used in a second PCR of about 7 to 11 cycles. Template switching added a 12-random-nucleotide identifier to every cDNA molecule. A single record per CDR3 protein comes from TCRdb applying MiXCR to the 5' RACE reads. The table lists about 800,000 distinct CDR3 sequences, approximately 25% of them singletons. The data belong to a study of blood T cells in healthy people across ages. Study outcomes and limitations: Both naive CD4+ cell counts and diversity were greater in long-lived donors than in aged donors.

Another study also made use of these data, one on T cells of mothers and their children.

The receptor's source is a boy aged 5-17 years in good health. The sample was blood.

CDR3 sequence: CASSQAPGQAYEQYF. CDR3 coding DNA: TGTGCCAGCAGCCAGGCGCCGGGACAGGCCTACGAGCAGTACTTC. The chain couples TRBV2 to TRBJ2-7, with 8 bases identical to TRBD1. The V gene's germline CDR1 is SNHLY and CDR2 FYNNEI. This CDR3 spans 15 amino acids. The ends lost 6 bases at V and 2 bases at J; junction bases unmatched: 9.